This T cell receptor beta chain was profiled in a study of T cells in Graves' hyperthyroidism and ophthalmopathy. Study-wide context: Peripheral blood was taken when the disease was first diagnosed, before any treatment began. Study outcomes and limitations: It was a median about 6 months before onset that the model predicted ophthalmopathy. Blood also held most thyroid clonotypes expanded beyond 0.001.

Clinical symptoms, serum thyroxine and TRAb, thyroid ultrasound and orbital computed tomography together formed the diagnostic basis. The V segment lost 4 bases and the J segment 4 bases; nucleotides outside the gene matches: 4. This CDR3 comprises 15 residues. Germline V gene sequence: CDR1 MNHNS, CDR2 SASEGT. The investigators amplified TCR beta CDR3 regions from RNA transcripts. A set of HTBI primers served as the primers for a first-round RT-PCR of the TCR CDR3. Using its own MiXCR run on the multiplex PCR reads, TCRdb lists one record per CDR3 protein. The table shows approximately 600,000 distinct CDR3 sequences, with approximately 15% occurring only once. This clonotype was seen many times. No antigen is known for it.

Material for sequencing was blood. This clonotype was sampled from a woman between 18 and 29 years old with Graves' ophthalmopathy. The chain employs TRBV6-1 and TRBJ2-5, with 12 bases identical to TRBD1. The CDR3 DNA reads as TGTGCCAGCAGTGCTCCGGGACAGGGGGCAGAGACCCAGTACTTC. It specifies CASSAPGQGAETQYF.